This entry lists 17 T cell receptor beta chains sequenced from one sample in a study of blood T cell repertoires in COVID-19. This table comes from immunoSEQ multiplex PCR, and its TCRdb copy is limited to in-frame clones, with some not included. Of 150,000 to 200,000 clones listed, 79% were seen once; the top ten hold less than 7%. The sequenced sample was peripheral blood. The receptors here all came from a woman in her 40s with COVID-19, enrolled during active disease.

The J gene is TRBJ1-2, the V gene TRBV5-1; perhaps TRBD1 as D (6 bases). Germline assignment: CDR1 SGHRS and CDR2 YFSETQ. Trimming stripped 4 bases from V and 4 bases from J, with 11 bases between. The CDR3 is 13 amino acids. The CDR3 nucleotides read TGCGCCAGCAGCCCGGCAGGGGTCTATGGCTACACCTTC. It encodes CASSPAGVYGYTF.

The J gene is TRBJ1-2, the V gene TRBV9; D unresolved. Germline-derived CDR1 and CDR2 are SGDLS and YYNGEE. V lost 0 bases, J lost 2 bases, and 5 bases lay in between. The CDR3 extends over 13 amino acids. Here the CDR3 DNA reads TGTGCCAGCAGCGTAGATATGAACTATGGCTACACCTTC. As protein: CASSVDMNYGYTF.

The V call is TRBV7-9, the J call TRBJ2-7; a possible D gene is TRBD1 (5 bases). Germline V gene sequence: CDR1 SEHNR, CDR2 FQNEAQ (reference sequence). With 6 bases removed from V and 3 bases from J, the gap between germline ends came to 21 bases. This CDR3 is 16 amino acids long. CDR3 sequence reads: CASSGVEKATVYEQYF. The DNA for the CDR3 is TGTGCCAGCAGTGGGGTAGAGAAGGCGACAGTCTACGAGCAGTACTTC.

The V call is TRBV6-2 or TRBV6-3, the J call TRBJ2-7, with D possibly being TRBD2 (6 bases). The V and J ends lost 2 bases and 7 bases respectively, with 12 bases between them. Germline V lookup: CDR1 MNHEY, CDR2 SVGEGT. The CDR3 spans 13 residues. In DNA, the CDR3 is TGTGCCAGCAGTTACGCCGGAGGGCGAGAGCAGTACTTC. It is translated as CASSYAGGREQYF.

The CDR3 here is CASSYRGATNEKLFF. The CDR3, as DNA: TGTGCCAGCAGTTACCGCGGGGCAACTAATGAAAAACTGTTTTTT. The chain combines TRBV6-5 with TRBJ1-4, with D unresolved. The germline gives CDR1 MNHEY, CDR2 SVGAGI. Trimming removed 2 bases from V and 0 bases from J, with 7 bases in between. The CDR3 has 15 residues.

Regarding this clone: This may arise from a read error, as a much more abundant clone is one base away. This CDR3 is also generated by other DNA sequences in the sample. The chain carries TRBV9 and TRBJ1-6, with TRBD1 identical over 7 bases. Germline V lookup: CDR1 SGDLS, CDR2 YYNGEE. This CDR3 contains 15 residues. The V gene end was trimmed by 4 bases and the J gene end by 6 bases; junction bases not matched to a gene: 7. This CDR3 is CASSPRTGLNSPLHF. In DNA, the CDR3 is TGTGCCAGCAGCCCCCGGACAGGTCTTAATTCACCCCTCCACTTT.

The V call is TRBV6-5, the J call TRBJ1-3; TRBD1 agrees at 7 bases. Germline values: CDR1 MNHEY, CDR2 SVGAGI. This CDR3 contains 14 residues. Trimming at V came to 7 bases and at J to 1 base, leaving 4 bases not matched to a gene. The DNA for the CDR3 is TGTGCCAGCAAGACAGGGTTGTCTGGAAACACCATATATTTT. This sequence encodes CASKTGLSGNTIYF.

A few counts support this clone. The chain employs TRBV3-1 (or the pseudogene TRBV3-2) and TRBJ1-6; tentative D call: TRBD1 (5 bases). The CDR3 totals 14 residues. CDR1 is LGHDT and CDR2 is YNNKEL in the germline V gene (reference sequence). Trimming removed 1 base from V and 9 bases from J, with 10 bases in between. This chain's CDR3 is CASSQVGQGSPLHF. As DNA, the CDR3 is TGTGCCAGCAGCCAAGTTGGGCAGGGTTCACCCCTCCACTTT.

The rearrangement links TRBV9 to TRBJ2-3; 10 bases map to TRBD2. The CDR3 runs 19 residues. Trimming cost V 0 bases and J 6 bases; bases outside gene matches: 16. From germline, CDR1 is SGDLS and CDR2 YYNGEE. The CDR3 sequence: CASSVEGGWFSGRPDTQYF. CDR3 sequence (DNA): TGTGCCAGCAGCGTAGAGGGGGGATGGTTTAGCGGGAGGCCGGATACGCAGTATTTT.

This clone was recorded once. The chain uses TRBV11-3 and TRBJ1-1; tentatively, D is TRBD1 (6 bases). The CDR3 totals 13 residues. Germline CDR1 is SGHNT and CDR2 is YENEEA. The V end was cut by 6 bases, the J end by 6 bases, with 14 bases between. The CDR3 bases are TGTGCCAGCAGTCGTACAGGGAGCCCTGAAGCTTTCTTT. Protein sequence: CASSRTGSPEAFF.

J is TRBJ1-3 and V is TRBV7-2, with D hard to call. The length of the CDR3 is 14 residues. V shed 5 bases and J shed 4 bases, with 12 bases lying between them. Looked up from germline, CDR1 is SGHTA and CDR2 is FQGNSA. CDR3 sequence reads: CASSLGGEGNTIYF. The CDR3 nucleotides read TGTGCCAGCAGCCTTGGAGGCGAGGGAAACACCATATATTTT.

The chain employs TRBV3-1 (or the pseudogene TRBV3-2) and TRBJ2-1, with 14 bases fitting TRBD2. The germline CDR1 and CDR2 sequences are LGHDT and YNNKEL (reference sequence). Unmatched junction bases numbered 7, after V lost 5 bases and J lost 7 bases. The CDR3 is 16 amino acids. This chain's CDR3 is CASSKTSGGALNEQFF. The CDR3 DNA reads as TGTGCCAGCAGCAAGACTAGCGGGGGGGCTTTAAATGAGCAGTTCTTC.

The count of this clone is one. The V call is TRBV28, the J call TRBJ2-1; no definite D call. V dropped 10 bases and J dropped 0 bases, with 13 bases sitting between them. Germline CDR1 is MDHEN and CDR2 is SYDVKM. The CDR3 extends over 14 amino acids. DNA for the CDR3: TGTGCCACCATCCACTCGGGCTCCTACAATGAGCAGTTCTTC. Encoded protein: CATIHSGSYNEQFF.

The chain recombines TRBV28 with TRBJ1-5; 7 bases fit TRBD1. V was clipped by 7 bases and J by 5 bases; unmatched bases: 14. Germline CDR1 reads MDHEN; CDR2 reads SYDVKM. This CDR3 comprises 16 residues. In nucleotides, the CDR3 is TGTGCCAGCAACCGGGAGGGGGCTACCCGAGATCAGCCCCAGCATTTT. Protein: CASNREGATRDQPQHF.

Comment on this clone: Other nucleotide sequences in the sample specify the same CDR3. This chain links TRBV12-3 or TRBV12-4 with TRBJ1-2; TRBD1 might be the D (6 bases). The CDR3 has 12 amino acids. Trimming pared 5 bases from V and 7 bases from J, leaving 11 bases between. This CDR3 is CASSLLRGGYTF. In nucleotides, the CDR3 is TGTGCCAGCAGTCTCCTCAGGGGTGGCTACACCTTC.

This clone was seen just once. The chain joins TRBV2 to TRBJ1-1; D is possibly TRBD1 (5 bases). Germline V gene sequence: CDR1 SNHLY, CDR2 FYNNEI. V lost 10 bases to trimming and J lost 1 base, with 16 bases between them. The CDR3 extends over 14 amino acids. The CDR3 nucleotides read TGTGCCATCTCATTTGGACAAACGAACACTGAAGCTTTCTTT. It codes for CAISFGQTNTEAFF.

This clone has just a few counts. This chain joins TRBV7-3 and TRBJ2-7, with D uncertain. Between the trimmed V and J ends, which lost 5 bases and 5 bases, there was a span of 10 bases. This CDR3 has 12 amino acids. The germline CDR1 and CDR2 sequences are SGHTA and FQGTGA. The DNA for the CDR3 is TGTGCCAGCAGCCCCGGGTATGACGAGCAGTACTTC. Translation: CASSPGYDEQYF.